This TCR beta chain was observed in a study of CD8 T cells in ankylosing spondylitis. TCRdb re-called the 5' RACE reads with MiXCR, one entry per CDR3 protein. The repertoire has about 220,000 distinct CDR3 sequences, roughly 25% of them found once; the top ten carry about 7%. V lost 7 bases and J lost 6, with 25 bases in between. CDR3 size: 15 residues. Germline CDR1 is DFQATT and CDR2 is SNEGSKA (reference sequence). Only one count was recorded for this clonotype. This clonotype was sampled from a male donor with ankylosing spondylitis or in good health (not recorded which). The chain combines TRBV20-1 with TRBJ2-7; possibly TRBD1 for D (6 bases). Source material: blood, either unsorted or a sorted T cell fraction (not recorded which). The CDR3 bases are TGCAGTGGGACAGCCGGGCCGCCGAGGCAGGCCGAGCAGTACTTC. It specifies CSGTAGPPRQAEQYF.